This T cell receptor (beta chain) derives from a study of CD4 T cells in relation to SARS-CoV-2 and coronaviruses listed by TCRdb under 2021. In the study overall: A median age of about 39 years, with a range of about 21 to 72 years, was recorded for the full convalescent cohort of roughly eleven patients. A different TCR-beta assay, based on Illumina, was used to sequence expansion assays from other donors in the study. The Adaptive Biotechnologies TCR-sequencing kit was used to sequence samples from a few pre-COVID donors and the naive versus memory experiments, while other data came from Illumina-based sequencing. Of the 12 convalescent patients, 8 were male and 4 were female, and two of the subjects were Hispanic. Using patient-derived lymphoblastoid cell lines, the shared crossreactive spike epitopes were mapped to their HLA restriction. Memory CD4+ T cell crossreactivity between SARS-CoV-2 and common cold coronavirus spike proteins was assessed at the TCR clonotype level in the study. The paper's findings and limits, for the study overall: Memory CD4+ clonotypes crossrecognizing SARS-CoV-2 and at least one common cold coronavirus spike were found in roughly three fifths of donors. Crossreactivity analysis centred on spike protein, so crossreactivity against other viral proteins was not assessed. No donor contributed both pre-pandemic and post-infection samples, which limited tracing the source of pre-existing responses. Small numbers of patients and of tested TCRs limited the study. Significantly weaker SARS-CoV-2-driven expansion was shown by crossreactive clones than by monoreactive clones, consistent with antigenic imprinting. Naive versus memory sequencing indicated the assay detects memory recall responses rather than primary responses primed during culture.

Uncultured naive and memory CD4+ T cell DNA received deep-resolution immunoSEQ TCR-beta sequencing. The authors' analysis ran thus. During preprocessing, nonproductive sequences were removed, as were CDR3s that did not start with C, did not end with F or W, or were shorter than 7 amino acids. Cultured and uncultured naive and memory CD4+ repertoires were searched for previously identified spike- and CEF-reactive CDR3s. CDR3 homology was measured as pairwise Levenshtein distance, computed with the stringdist R package after trimming three terminal residues from each end. This immuneACCESS table, as held by TCRdb, lists in-frame sequences with V and J called but not all clones. Of the missing ones, under half trace to an unresolved V gene in checked studies; the others have no known cause. V and J calls and clone size are those listed in that table; D and trimming were worked out from the DNA. This sample comprises approximately 50,000 clones, about 91% of them detected only once. In total, the top ten clones hold approximately 0.37% of the sample.

With respect to this clone: This receptor's antigen is unknown. There are no base qualities to consult, and no much larger clone falls within one base.

Naive and memory CD4+ T cells were separated from cryopreserved PBMCs through CD4 enrichment, which was followed by EasySep naive CD4+ T cell enrichment. Ficoll-Paque PLUS gradient centrifugation was used to isolate PBMCs from either whole blood or leukapheresis product. PBMCs were either cryopreserved at -140°C or used fresh in the expansion assay. The QIAamp Micro DNA Kit was used to extract genomic DNA from the CD4+ T cells. CDR1 and CDR2 are read off the germline V gene (reference sequence) as MNHNY and SVGAGI. The CDR3 runs 16 residues from the cysteine to the phenylalanine. Of all the DNA, just the CDR3 is kept, 48 bases in frame from base 1. Deletion took 5 bases off V and 7 bases off J, with a span of 21 bases between the germline ends.

The sample taken for sequencing was naive CD4+ T cells from PBMCs. The cell subset or site label corresponds to: naive CD4+ T cells isolated by negative enrichment. The V and J genes are TRBV6-6 and TRBJ2-1, with the D call perhaps TRBD1 or TRBD2, as 6 bases match in each case. This clonotype was obtained from an adult with COVID-19. In nucleotides, the sequence is TGTGCCAGCAGTAACTTCGGAGGGGGGAGTGGGAATGAGCAGTTCTTC. It translates to CASSNFGGGSGNEQFF.